The 15 T cell receptor beta chains in this list originate from one sample, sequenced in a study of graft-versus-host responses after intestinal transplantation. Some clones are missing from TCRdb's copy, which holds only in-frame ones; the method was immunoSEQ multiplex PCR. The table records around 96,000 clones, 75% to 95% of them present only once. The input for sequencing was PBMCs, taken 450 to 460 days after intestinal transplant. These receptors were collected from a human patient who received an intestinal transplant, so some T cells may come from the graft donor.

This chain uses TRBV6-5 with TRBJ2-5; D is perhaps TRBD1 or TRBD2 (5 bases each). The J call is in doubt because the DNA end fits TRBJ2-7 better. Germline loops: CDR1 MNHEY, CDR2 SVGAGI. This CDR3 comprises 15 residues. CDR3 DNA sequence: TGTGCCAGCAGGCTGAGACGGGGCGAGACCTACGAGCAGTACTTC. It encodes CASRLRRGETYEQYF.

V is TRBV6-5 and J is TRBJ2-1; D remains unclear. The germline gives CDR1 MNHEY, CDR2 SVGAGI. The CDR3 covers 14 residues. Trimming removed 0 bases from V and 3 bases from J, with 6 bases in between. The CDR3 DNA reads as TGTGCCAGCAGTTACTCGACCGGCTACAATGAGCAGTTCTTC. Translated: CASSYSTGYNEQFF.

The chain has TRBV15 and TRBJ2-1; 12 nucleotides agree with TRBD2. Germline CDR1 and CDR2: LNHNV and YYDKDF (reference sequence). CDR3 size: 19 residues. Trimming cost V 2 bases and J 7 bases; bases outside gene matches: 15. The DNA of the CDR3 is TGTGCCACCAGCAGAAACAGCCCCTCCCCTAGCGGGGGGGGGAATGAGCAGTTCTTC. This translates into CATSRNSPSPSGGGNEQFF. Together with reference TRBV15 and TRBJ2-1, the CDR3 gives the full variable domain: DAMVIQNPRYQVTQFGKPVTLSCSQTLNHNVMYWYQQKSSQAPKLLFHYYDKDFNNEADTPDNFQSRRPNTSFCFLDIRSPGLGDTAMYLCATSRNSPSPSGGGNEQFFGPGTRLTVL.

CDR3: CATSRDLGLLVGYTF. The CDR3 DNA reads TGTGCCACCAGCAGAGATTTGGGTCTTTTAGTTGGCTACACCTTC. The chain employs TRBV15 and TRBJ1-2; no reliable D call. The CDR3 covers 15 residues. Deletions cut 0 bases from V and 7 bases from J, with 15 bases between. Germline V gives CDR1 LNHNV, CDR2 YYDKDF (reference sequence).

V and J are TRBV7-9 and TRBJ2-1, with 10 bases fitting TRBD1. The CDR3 has 12 residues. CDR1 and CDR2 (germline): SEHNR, FQNEAQ (reference sequence). V shed 4 bases, J shed 13 bases, and the junction held 4 bases outside the gene matches. The CDR3 DNA is TGTGCCAGCAGCTCGACAGGGGGCGGCCAGTTCTTC. Translation gives CASSSTGGGQFF.

This chain connects TRBV6-5 to TRBJ2-7; the D gene is possibly TRBD1 (6 bases). Per the germline V gene, CDR1 is MNHEY and CDR2 is SVGAGI. This CDR3 contains 14 residues. Trimming cost V 4 bases and J 3 bases, with 13 bases left between them. DNA of the CDR3: TGTGCCAGCAGTTCCCACAGGGATTTCTACGAGCAGTACTTC. Protein product: CASSSHRDFYEQYF.

This rearrangement joins TRBV7-2 to TRBJ2-5, with 9 bases identical to TRBD2. This CDR3 is 18 amino acids long. V shed 1 base and J 5 bases; nucleotides not matched to a gene: 14. Germline assignment: CDR1 SGHTA and CDR2 FQGNSA. CDR3 region: CASSLVGQAAGGRETQYF. CDR3 in DNA: TGTGCCAGCAGCTTAGTCGGTCAGGCAGCGGGGGGCCGGGAGACCCAGTACTTC.

The CDR3 DNA sequence: TGTGCCACTAACGCCGGGACAGGCGGAAATAGCAATCAGCCCCAGCATTTT. It specifies CATNAGTGGNSNQPQHF. This chain uses TRBV10-3 with TRBJ1-5, with 8 bases matching TRBD1. With 10 bases clipped from V and 0 bases from J, the junction kept 14 bases outside the gene matches. This CDR3 spans 17 amino acids. The germline CDR1 and CDR2 sequences are ENHRY and SYGVKD.

J is TRBJ1-3 and V is TRBV13; D is uncertain. The CDR3 spans 12 residues. The V gene lost 4 bases and the J gene lost 3 bases, with 4 bases spanning the gap. Germline CDR1 and CDR2: PRHDT and FYEKMQ (reference sequence). The CDR3 DNA reads TGTGCCAGCAGCTCCTTTGGAAACACCATATATTTT. It yields the protein CASSSFGNTIYF.

The V gene is TRBV5-1, the J gene TRBJ1-2, with a weak D call TRBD1 (6 bases). This CDR3 is 15 amino acids long. Trimming took 4 bases from V and 7 from J, leaving 20 bases between them. Germline CDR1 reads SGHRS; CDR2 reads YFSETQ. The CDR3 nucleotides read TGCGCCAGCAGCGTGACCCCGGGACACCCGGGTGGCTACACCTTC. This translates into CASSVTPGHPGGYTF.

This sequence joins TRBV27 and TRBJ1-1, with D uncertain. The V gene's germline CDR1 is MNHEY and CDR2 SMNVEV (reference sequence). The germline V and J ends were trimmed by 3 bases and 7 bases, with 9 bases remaining between them. This CDR3 has 12 residues. DNA of the CDR3: TGTGCCAGCAGTTTTTCGGCGGGTGAAGCTTTCTTT. The encoded protein is CASSFSAGEAFF.

J is TRBJ1-5 and V is TRBV27; possibly TRBD1 for D (5 bases). The CDR3 totals 14 residues. The V end was cut by 3 bases, the J end by 6 bases, with 12 bases between. Germline V lookup: CDR1 MNHEY, CDR2 SMNVEV (reference sequence). CDR3 sequence (DNA): TGTGCCAGCAGTTTGTCAGGGTTAGGTCAGCCCCAGCATTTT. This encodes CASSLSGLGQPQHF.

The CDR3, as DNA: TGTGCCAGTAGTATCCCAGGACACTTCTACGAGCAGTACTTC. Translation gives CASSIPGHFYEQYF. The genes are TRBV19 and TRBJ2-7; possible D gene TRBD1, 5 bases. Trimming shortened V by 3 bases and J by 3 bases, and 12 bases separated the two germline ends. In germline, CDR1 is LNHDA, CDR2 SQIVND (reference sequence). The CDR3 has 14 amino acids.

This chain joins TRBV6-1 and TRBJ1-5, with unresolved D. The CDR3 has 13 residues. Trimming took off 2 bases at V and 6 bases at J, with 8 bases between the two ends. Germline-derived CDR1 and CDR2 are MNHNS and SASEGT. CDR3 loop: CASSEIGVQPQHF. The CDR3 bases are TGTGCCAGCAGTGAAATTGGGGTTCAGCCCCAGCATTTT.

J is TRBJ1-5 and V is TRBV19; 7 bases map to TRBD1. V dropped 5 bases and J dropped 1; count of bases not matched to a gene: 5. The CDR3 covers 15 residues. Germline lookup yields CDR1 LNHDA and CDR2 SQIVND (reference sequence). The CDR3 DNA follows: TGTGCCAGTAGTCCGGGACAGAAAAGCAATCAGCCCCAGCATTTT. Its translation is CASSPGQKSNQPQHF.